One sample yielded the 21 T cell receptor beta chains listed below, sequenced in a study of monozygotic twins with inflammatory bowel disease. No DNA is given; TCRdb re-called the 5' RACE reads and lists each CDR3 protein once. This table lists some 170,000 distinct CDR3 sequences. The sample comprised blood. The origin of the receptors is a human donor with ulcerative colitis or Crohn's disease, or a healthy co-twin of an affected twin (not recorded which).

The chain has TRBV24-1 and TRBJ2-1; there is no DNA to check the TCRdb D call of TRBD2. This CDR3 region has 18 residues. Germline V gene lookup returns CDR1 KGHDR and CDR2 SFDVKD. CDR3 protein: CATSDQRTGANSYNEQFF.

The chain combines TRBV27 with TRBJ1-5. The CDR3 extends over 14 amino acids. Germline V gene sequence: CDR1 MNHEY, CDR2 SMNVEV (reference sequence). The CDR3 region is CASRFTGGNQPQHF.

This chain uses TRBV19 with TRBJ2-7; TCRdb proposes TRBD2, but this gene call is untestable without DNA. The CDR3 loop spans 17 amino acids. CDR1 and CDR2 from the germline V gene are LNHDA and SQIVND (reference sequence). The CDR3: CASSKILPGRSSYEQYF.

The chain recombines TRBV3-1 with TRBJ2-7; TCRdb gives TRBD2 as the D gene, but with no DNA this cannot be confirmed. CDR3 length: 14 amino acids. Germline V gene sequence: CDR1 LGHDT, CDR2 YNNKEL (reference sequence). CDR3 in amino acids: CASSHGLSSYEQYF.

The chain combines TRBV20-1 with TRBJ1-1; TCRdb selects TRBD1, and the lack of DNA leaves this call unchecked. This CDR3 has 13 residues. Looked up from germline, CDR1 is DFQATT and CDR2 is SNEGSKA (reference sequence). The CDR3 region is CSARDNRDTEAFF.

The chain links TRBV20-1 to TRBJ2-5; TCRdb selects TRBD2, and the lack of DNA leaves this call unchecked. CDR3 length: 15 amino acids. CDR1 and CDR2 (germline): DFQATT, SNEGSKA (reference sequence). CDR3 protein: CSARDPAGGTETQYF.

V and J are TRBV5-4 and TRBJ2-5; TCRdb gives TRBD1 as the D gene, but with no DNA this cannot be confirmed. CDR3 length equals 14 residues. Germline V gene sequence: CDR1 SGHNT, CDR2 YYREEE (reference sequence). CDR3 residues: CASSLNQGGETQYF.

The rearrangement links TRBV5-1 to TRBJ2-1; TCRdb returns TRBD2, unconfirmable since there is no DNA. CDR1 SGHRS and CDR2 YFSETQ come from the germline V gene. The CDR3 is 16 residues long. CDR3 region: CASSSGPAGSYNEQFF.

The chain combines TRBV7-9 with TRBJ2-5; TCRdb reports TRBD1, a call that lacks DNA to check it against. Germline values: CDR1 SEHNR, CDR2 FQNEAQ (reference sequence). The CDR3 contains 17 residues. CDR3 region: CASSPDRVVRLQETQYF.

The V gene is TRBV5-1, the J gene TRBJ2-1; the D call of TRBD2 rests on TCRdb alone, since no DNA is present to check it. Germline values: CDR1 SGHRS, CDR2 YFSETQ. The CDR3 runs to 16 residues. CDR3 region: CASSADLLAGYNEQFF.

The CDR3 here is CASSQDRPPAGELFF. This chain connects TRBV12-3 or TRBV12-4 to TRBJ2-2; lacking DNA, the TRBD1 call made by TCRdb goes unchecked. This CDR3 spans 15 amino acids.

The V call is TRBV7-9, the J call TRBJ2-1; TCRdb's D call, TRBD1, is unchecked because there is no DNA. Germline loops: CDR1 SEHNR, CDR2 FQNEAQ (reference sequence). The CDR3 extends over 13 amino acids. The CDR3 spells CASSLTRVNEQFF.

This chain connects TRBV6-2 or TRBV6-3 to TRBJ2-1; with no DNA, the TCRdb D assignment of TRBD2 cannot be verified. Germline CDR1 MNHEY, CDR2 SVGEGT. There are 17 residues in the CDR3. CDR3 loop: CASSYSGLADYYNEQFF.

V usage is TRBV11-2 and J usage is TRBJ2-1; TCRdb's D call, TRBD2, is unchecked because there is no DNA. CDR1 is SGHAT, CDR2 FQNNGV, per germline. CDR3 length: 17 residues. CDR3 amino acids: CASSLEWPPSSYNEQFF.

The chain couples TRBV28 to TRBJ2-5; TCRdb designates TRBD1, a call that cannot be tested without DNA. This CDR3 is built from 16 residues. Germline assignment: CDR1 MDHEN and CDR2 SYDVKM. This chain's CDR3 is CASSLNRGDSERGQYF.

The V call is TRBV12-3 or TRBV12-4, the J call TRBJ2-5. The CDR3 contains 14 residues. This chain's CDR3 is CASSLIQASETQYF.

The chain couples TRBV7-2 to TRBJ2-3; without DNA, the TCRdb call of TRBD2 cannot be checked. Germline V gene lookup returns CDR1 SGHTA and CDR2 FQGNSA. CDR3 size: 17 residues. The CDR3 region is CASSLVGTSGSVDTQYF. The whole variable domain, filled in from reference TRBV7-2 and TRBJ2-3, reads GAGVSQSPSNKVTEKGKDVELRCDPISGHTALYWYRQSLGQGLEFLIYFQGNSAPDKSGLPSDRFSAERTGGSVSTLTIQRTQQEDSAVYLCASSLVGTSGSVDTQYFGPGTRLTVL.

The chain recombines TRBV27 with TRBJ1-5; as DNA is missing, the TRBD1 call by TCRdb cannot be tested. The CDR3 is 14 amino acids. Per germline, CDR1 MNHEY and CDR2 SMNVEV (reference sequence). CDR3 sequence: CASSDRGGDQPQHF.

The genes are TRBV5-5 and TRBJ1-1. This CDR3 has 15 amino acids. Germline V gives CDR1 SGHKS, CDR2 YYEKEE (reference sequence). This CDR3 is CASSPQGDSNTEAFF.

This chain's CDR3 is CSARETGDPAQPQHF. The chain uses TRBV20-1 and TRBJ1-5; TCRdb selects TRBD1, and the lack of DNA leaves this call unchecked. The CDR3 contains 15 residues. Germline-derived CDR1 and CDR2 are DFQATT and SNEGSKA (reference sequence).

This chain connects TRBV12-3 or TRBV12-4 to TRBJ2-2. The CDR3 spans 13 residues. The chain's CDR3 is CASSLGYTGELFF.